This section outlines one TCR beta chain sequence together with its context. Only in-frame clones appear in the TCRdb table, and some are missing; sequencing was by immunoSEQ multiplex PCR. The data contain 250,000 to 350,000 clones, 88% of them singletons. This specimen belongs to a study of blood T cell repertoires in COVID-19. The TCR sequence derives from a man aged 18 to 30 with active or convalescent COVID-19. Sequences were obtained from peripheral blood.

The CDR3 here is CASSWGGHGYTF. CDR3 DNA: TGTGCCAGCAGCTGGGGGGGGCATGGCTACACCTTC. The chain links TRBV21-1 to TRBJ1-2. TRBV21-1 is designated a pseudogene. The CDR3 length is 12 residues.